The 14 T cell receptor beta chains below all came from one sample that was sequenced in a study of T cell responses to AZD1222 COVID-19 vaccine. Libraries were prepared by immunoSEQ multiplex PCR; TCRdb keeps only in-frame clonotypes and omits some of them. Of under 95,000 clones in the sample, roughly 90% were seen once. The sequenced sample was peripheral blood, obtained 28 days after the second AZD1222 dose. The receptors were sampled from an adult who received the AZD1222 COVID-19 vaccine.

The rearrangement uses TRBV27 and TRBJ1-1; D unresolved. CDR3 length: 17 residues. Deletions cut 0 bases from V and 3 bases from J, with 17 bases between. Per the germline V gene, CDR1 is MNHEY and CDR2 is SMNVEV (reference sequence). CDR3 protein: CASSLSGVTFVHTEAFF. The CDR3 nucleotides read TGTGCCAGCAGTTTATCCGGGGTCACCTTCGTCCACACTGAAGCTTTCTTT.

The V and J genes are TRBV7-2 and TRBJ2-3; TRBD2 agrees at 13 bases. This CDR3 has 15 amino acids. The germline V gene has CDR1 SGHTA and CDR2 FQGNSA. J was trimmed by 6 bases and V by 3 bases; bases with no gene match: 3. This CDR3 is CASSFRTSGSDTQYF. In DNA, the CDR3 is TGTGCCAGCAGCTTCCGGACTAGCGGGAGTGATACGCAGTATTTT. Together with reference TRBV7-2 and TRBJ2-3, the CDR3 gives the full variable domain: GAGVSQSPSNKVTEKGKDVELRCDPISGHTALYWYRQSLGQGLEFLIYFQGNSAPDKSGLPSDRFSAERTGGSVSTLTIQRTQQEDSAVYLCASSFRTSGSDTQYFGPGTRLTVL.

This sequence joins TRBV20-1 and TRBJ1-2; 7 bases line up with TRBD1. The trim removed 5 bases at V and 10 bases at J, leaving 7 bases unmatched. This CDR3 region has 11 residues. Germline CDR1 DFQATT, CDR2 SNEGSKA (reference sequence). The CDR3 coding sequence is TGCAGTGCTGGGGCAGGGGGTTACTACACCTTC. This translates into CSAGAGGYYTF.

This chain links TRBV5-1 with TRBJ2-1; 11 bases are a match to TRBD2. V gave up 4 bases and J gave up 4 bases; unmatched junction bases: 7. CDR3 length: 16 amino acids. Germline V gene data show CDR1 as SGHRS and CDR2 as YFSETQ. CDR3: CASSKRLAGSYNEQFF. In nucleotides, the CDR3 is TGCGCCAGCAGCAAGAGACTAGCGGGGTCTTACAATGAGCAGTTCTTC.

Notes on this clone: The sample holds other DNA sequences that translate to the same CDR3. Here the CDR3 reads CASRDGGSGANVLTF. The CDR3 DNA reads as TGTGCCAGCAGGGATGGGGGATCCGGGGCCAACGTCCTGACTTTC. The chain joins TRBV6-5 to TRBJ2-6, with D perhaps being TRBD1 or TRBD2 (5 bases each). CDR1 and CDR2 from the germline V gene are MNHEY and SVGAGI. Trimming removed 6 bases from V and 4 bases from J, with 13 bases in between. This CDR3 spans 15 amino acids.

The chain combines TRBV6-2 or TRBV6-3 with TRBJ2-3; D is perhaps TRBD1 (5 bases). Trimming took 2 bases from V and 2 from J, leaving 11 bases between them. In germline, CDR1 is MNHEY, CDR2 SVGEGT. This CDR3 comprises 15 residues. The CDR3 sequence is CASSYQDKITDTQYF. In DNA, the CDR3 is TGTGCCAGCAGTTACCAGGACAAGATCACAGATACGCAGTATTTT.

This clone was recorded only once. This rearrangement joins TRBV7-8 to TRBJ1-5, with TRBD1 identical over 10 bases. Germline CDR1 reads SGHVS; CDR2 reads FQNEAQ. There are 16 residues in the CDR3. Trimming cost V 3 bases and J 5 bases; bases outside gene matches: 7. The DNA for the CDR3 is TGTGCCAGCAGCTTGGGCCGGGACAGGGGTTATCAGCCCCAGCATTTT. It codes for CASSLGRDRGYQPQHF.

This sequence joins TRBV29-1 and TRBJ2-1; D gene ambiguous. Germline assignment: CDR1 SQVTM and CDR2 ANQGSEA. CDR3 length: 14 amino acids. V was shortened by 4 bases and J by 8 bases, with 18 bases between the two germline ends. CDR3 region: CSVVGLVGIHEQFF. Written as DNA, the CDR3 is TGCAGCGTTGTCGGTCTGGTGGGGATCCATGAGCAGTTCTTC.

The gene calls are TRBV19 and TRBJ2-7, with 7 bases aligning to TRBD1. Trimming took 4 bases from V and 2 from J; bases not matched to a gene: 8. Germline V CDR1 and CDR2: LNHDA, SQIVND (reference sequence). This CDR3 has 15 residues. The CDR3 loop reads CASSRTGTVAYEQYF. The CDR3 DNA sequence: TGTGCCAGTAGTAGAACCGGGACAGTGGCCTACGAGCAGTACTTC.

The V gene is TRBV9, the J gene TRBJ1-3, with D uncertain. This CDR3 region has 14 residues. V dropped 2 bases and J dropped 0 bases, with 6 bases sitting between them. Germline V gives CDR1 SGDLS, CDR2 YYNGEE. The CDR3 DNA is TGTGCCAGCAGCGTTTACAGCTCTGGAAACACCATATATTTT. Translating gives CASSVYSSGNTIYF.

This clone appeared a single time. CDR3 protein: CASSFDQETQYF. DNA of the CDR3: TGTGCCAGCAGCTTCGACCAAGAGACCCAGTACTTC. The rearrangement links TRBV5-4 to TRBJ2-5; D gene ambiguous. Germline V CDR1 and CDR2: SGHNT, YYREEE (reference sequence). V was pared by 2 bases and J by 0 bases, with 2 bases between. The length of the CDR3 is 12 residues.

The CDR3 loop is CASSVVSSSYNEQFF. DNA of the CDR3: TGTGCCAGCAGCGTAGTGAGCAGCTCCTACAATGAGCAGTTCTTC. The chain recombines TRBV9 with TRBJ2-1, with unresolved D. This CDR3 contains 15 residues. Deletions cut 0 bases from V and 0 bases from J, with 7 bases between. Per the germline V gene, CDR1 is SGDLS and CDR2 is YYNGEE.

The V gene is TRBV14, the J gene TRBJ2-1; 12 positions match TRBD2. Germline CDR1 SGHDN, CDR2 FVKESK. The junction had 7 bases not matched to a gene; V was cut back by 3 bases and J by 10 bases. This CDR3 comprises 15 residues. DNA for the CDR3: TGTGCCAGCAGCCAGACGGGACTAGCGGGTTCCGAGCAGTTCTTC. Translating gives CASSQTGLAGSEQFF.

The chain recombines TRBV28 with TRBJ2-7; TRBD2 agrees at 7 bases. This CDR3 is built from 15 residues. Per the germline V gene, CDR1 is MDHEN and CDR2 is SYDVKM. V was pared by 3 bases and J by 9 bases, with 14 bases of the junction left unmatched. CDR3 region: CASSLFSGPLRGQYF. In DNA, the CDR3 is TGTGCCAGCAGTTTGTTTAGCGGGCCCCTACGAGGGCAGTACTTC.